The text below deals with one T cell receptor (beta chain). What it binds is unknown. PCR was performed using 60 Vbeta and 13 Jbeta primers. The method was immunoSEQ multiplex PCR; TCRdb's version includes in-frame clones alone and lacks a portion of them. The sample lists about 78,000 clones, roughly 72% occurring once. The data derive from a study of cytomegalovirus exposure and HLA in healthy donors. Whole-study findings and limits: In vitro assays verified that a few CMV-associated chains recognized CMV antigens specifically. Apart from CMV serostatus, no immune exposure information was available. Among TCR beta chains, those listed as cytomegalovirus-associated numbered some 170.

Germline assignment: CDR1 GTSNPN and CDR2 SVGIG (reference sequence). Trimming stripped 2 bases from V and 4 bases from J, with 11 bases between. The CDR3 extends over 13 amino acids. When sampled, the donors appeared nominally healthy, though they likely had unrecorded immune exposures. The specimen sequenced was PBMCs. The chain is built from TRBV30 and TRBJ1-1; D is unclear. This TCR was sampled from a woman in her 40s in good health and CMV-seropositive. The DNA for the CDR3 is TGTGCCTGGAGTAAGAGGGAAGGCACTGAAGCTTTCTTT. Protein: CAWSKREGTEAFF.